The T cell receptor (beta chain) described here comes from a study of control samples from healthy donors and cancer patients. Assay used: immunoSEQ multiplex PCR; TCRdb lists only in-frame clones, some missing. The repertoire holds tens of thousands of clones, with 91% as singletons. This clonotype was sampled from a man younger than 40 in good health. Sequenced: blood.

CDR3 region: CASSRDSTFPYEQYF. CDR3 bases: TGTGCCAGTAGTCGGGACAGTACCTTTCCCTACGAGCAGTACTTC. The chain links TRBV19 to TRBJ2-7; 7 bases fit TRBD1. V trimming: 5 bases; J trimming: 2 bases; junction bases outside the gene matches: 9. This CDR3 comprises 15 residues. Germline V gene data show CDR1 as LNHDA and CDR2 as SQIVND (reference sequence).